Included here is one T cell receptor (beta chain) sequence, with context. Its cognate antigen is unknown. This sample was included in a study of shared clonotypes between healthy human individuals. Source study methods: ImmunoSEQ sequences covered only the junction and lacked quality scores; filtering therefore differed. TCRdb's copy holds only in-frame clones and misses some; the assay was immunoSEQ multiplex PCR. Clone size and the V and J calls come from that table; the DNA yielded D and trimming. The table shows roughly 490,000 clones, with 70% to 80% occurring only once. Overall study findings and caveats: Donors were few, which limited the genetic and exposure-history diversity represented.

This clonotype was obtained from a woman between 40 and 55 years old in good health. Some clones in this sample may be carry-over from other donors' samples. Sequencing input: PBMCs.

CDR3 region: CASSQGLAGVGDYEQYF. The CDR3 DNA sequence: TGTGCCAGCAGCCAAGGACTAGCGGGAGTTGGGGACTACGAGCAGTACTTC. The chain links TRBV14 to TRBJ2-7, with TRBD2 matching over 12 bases. CDR1 is SGHDN, CDR2 FVKESK, per germline. After removal of 1 base from V and 3 bases from J, the junction contained 7 bases not matched to a gene. The CDR3 is 17 residues long. Using reference TRBV14 and TRBJ2-7 for the parts outside the CDR3, the full variable domain is EAGVTQFPSHSVIEKGQTVTLRCDPISGHDNLYWYRRVMGKEIKFLLHFVKESKQDESGMPNNRFLAERTGGTYSTLKVQPAELEDSGVYFCASSQGLAGVGDYEQYFGPGTRLTVT.